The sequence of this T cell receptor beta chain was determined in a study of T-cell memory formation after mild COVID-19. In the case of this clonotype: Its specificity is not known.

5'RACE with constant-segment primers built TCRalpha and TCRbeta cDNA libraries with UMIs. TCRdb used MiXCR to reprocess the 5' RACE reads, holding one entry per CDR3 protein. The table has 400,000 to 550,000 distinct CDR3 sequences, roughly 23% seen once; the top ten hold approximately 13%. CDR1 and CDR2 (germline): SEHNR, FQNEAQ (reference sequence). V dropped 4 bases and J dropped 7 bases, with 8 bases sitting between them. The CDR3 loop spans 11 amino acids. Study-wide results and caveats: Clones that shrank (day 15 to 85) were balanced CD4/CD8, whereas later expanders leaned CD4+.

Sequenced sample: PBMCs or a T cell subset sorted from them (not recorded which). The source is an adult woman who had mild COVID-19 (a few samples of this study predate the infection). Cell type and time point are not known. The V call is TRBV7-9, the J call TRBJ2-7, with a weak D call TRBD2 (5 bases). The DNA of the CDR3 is TGTGCCAGCAGCTATAGGAGGGAGCAGTACTTC. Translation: CASSYRREQYF.